Each of the 20 T cell receptor beta chains below was sequenced from the same sample in a study of vaccination and CD4 T cells after COVID-19 (dated by TCRdb to between 2021 and 2024). This specimen's treatment or condition label, interpreted: approximately 10-day PBMC culture with coronavirus spike peptide pools or control peptides (ViraFEST assay). The antigens of these receptors remain unknown. The protocol used for the library was PCR. These reads were obtained on an Illumina iSeq 100. DNA from cultured CD4+ T cells was subjected to TCR sequencing with the Oncomine TCR Beta short-read assay at the Johns Hopkins FTIC core. The raw public reads went through TCRdb reprocessing: fastp at Q25, MiXCR clone calling, in-frame beta chains kept. Identical CDR3 protein sequences are pooled into one entry, listed with their most common genes and DNA. Within this sample are tens of thousands of distinct CDR3 sequences, with about 59% of them counted one time only. The ten largest clones take up more than 20% of the sample.

Source: CD4+ T cells from blood, cultured in vitro, taken before SARS-CoV-2 vaccination. The receptor source for this set is a human donor who received a COVID-19 vaccine.

J is TRBJ1-5 and V is TRBV12-5; D unclear. The CDR3 has 14 residues. Germline V gives CDR1 LGHNT, CDR2 FRNRAP. The V and J ends lost 3 bases and 6 bases respectively, with 12 bases between them. CDR3 nucleotides: TGTGCTAGTGGTTTAAGTGTAGTGGGTCAGCCCCAGCATTTT. Protein: CASGLSVVGQPQHF.

The rearrangement uses TRBV12-3 or TRBV12-4 and TRBJ1-1; a weak D match, TRBD1 (6 bases). V lost 6 bases and J 3 bases, leaving 14 bases between the germline ends. This CDR3 contains 14 residues. CDR3 residues: CASSHRVRDTEAFF. In nucleotides, the CDR3 is TGTGCCAGCAGCCACAGGGTAAGAGACACTGAAGCTTTCTTT.

V and J are TRBV20-1 and TRBJ1-6; tentative D call: TRBD1 (6 bases). Trimming removed 6 bases from V and 0 bases from J, with 15 bases in between. The germline V gene has CDR1 DFQATT and CDR2 SNEGSKA (reference sequence). CDR3 length: 16 residues. CDR3 nucleotides: TGCAGTGCCCCGGGGGCGGAGAGCTCCTATAATTCACCCCTCCACTTT. Protein: CSAPGAESSYNSPLHF.

The CDR3 reads CASNEGERDTEAFF. The CDR3 bases are TGCGCCAGCAATGAGGGGGAACGAGACACTGAAGCTTTCTTT. This chain links TRBV5-1 with TRBJ1-1, with a weak D call TRBD1 (6 bases). Trimming cost V 6 bases and J 3 bases, with 15 bases left between them. Germline CDR1 reads SGHRS; CDR2 reads YFSETQ. The CDR3 runs 14 residues. Using reference TRBV5-1 and TRBJ1-1 for the parts outside the CDR3, the full variable domain is KAGVTQTPRYLIKTRGQQVTLSCSPISGHRSVSWYQQTPGQGLQFLFEYFSETQRNKGNFPGRFSGRQFSNSRSEMNVSTLELGDSALYLCASNEGERDTEAFFGQGTRLTVV.

The chain links TRBV20-1 to TRBJ2-3; D gene ambiguous. Germline loops: CDR1 DFQATT, CDR2 SNEGSKA (reference sequence). V was pared by 6 bases and J by 0 bases, with 10 bases between. The CDR3 length is 13 residues. The CDR3 DNA reads TGCAGTGCCCCCAGCCTCAGCACAGATACGCAGTATTTT. Translating it yields CSAPSLSTDTQYF.

The chain combines TRBV6-1 with TRBJ1-2; D might be TRBD1 (5 bases). Germline V lookup: CDR1 MNHNS, CDR2 SASEGT. This CDR3 is built from 14 residues. V lost 2 bases and J 2 bases, leaving 9 bases between the germline ends. The CDR3 protein is CASSEMRGNYGYTF. The CDR3 DNA is TGTGCCAGCAGTGAAATGCGGGGCAACTATGGCTACACCTTC.

The chain joins TRBV7-9 to TRBJ2-7; the match to TRBD1 covers 12 bases. The CDR3 totals 17 residues. Trimming removed 4 bases from V and 0 bases from J; junction bases left unmatched: 7. CDR1 is SEHNR and CDR2 is FQNEAQ in the germline V gene (reference sequence). The CDR3, as DNA: TGTGCCAGCAGCTCTGAATGGGGACAGGGGGCCTCCTACGAGCAGTACTTC. Translated, it gives CASSSEWGQGASYEQYF.

The chain employs TRBV10-3 and TRBJ2-5; no clear D gene. Trimming cost V 2 bases and J 7 bases, with 11 bases left between them. From germline, CDR1 is ENHRY and CDR2 SYGVKD. This CDR3 comprises 13 residues. CDR3 sequence (DNA): TGTGCCATCAGTGAGACGAAAAGTGGGACCCAGTACTTC. This encodes CAISETKSGTQYF.

The chain uses TRBV12-3 or TRBV12-4 and TRBJ2-5, with D perhaps being TRBD1 or TRBD2 (5 bases each). The CDR3 extends over 16 amino acids. With 3 bases removed from V and 2 bases from J, the gap between germline ends came to 16 bases. For the CDR3, the DNA is TGTGCCAGCAGTTTTTCGGGGCCAGGCTTACAAGAGACCCAGTACTTC. This codes for CASSFSGPGLQETQYF.

The chain has TRBV15 and TRBJ1-3, with D possibly being TRBD1 (5 bases). Trimming removed 0 bases from V and 0 bases from J, with 12 bases in between. The CDR3 totals 17 residues. The germline gives CDR1 LNHNV, CDR2 YYDKDF (reference sequence). The CDR3 sequence is CATSRDVAGSSGNTIYF. CDR3 sequence (DNA): TGTGCCACCAGCAGAGATGTGGCAGGGAGCTCTGGAAACACCATATATTTT.

The chain couples TRBV7-9 to TRBJ2-5; D might be TRBD2 (7 bases). The CDR3 contains 15 residues. V lost 0 bases to trimming and J lost 5 bases, with 13 bases between them. Germline V gene sequence: CDR1 SEHNR, CDR2 FQNEAQ (reference sequence). CDR3 in amino acids: CASSLAWGGRETQYF. DNA for the CDR3: TGTGCCAGCAGCTTAGCGTGGGGGGGCCGGGAGACCCAGTACTTC.

The chain has TRBV19 and TRBJ2-7; D may be TRBD1 or TRBD2 (5 bases each). The germline V and J ends were trimmed by 2 bases and 6 bases, with 11 bases remaining between them. The CDR3 length is 13 residues. The germline gives CDR1 LNHDA, CDR2 SQIVND (reference sequence). CDR3 nucleotide sequence: TGTGCCAGTAGTATACTGGGGGAAACCGAGCAGTACTTC. The encoded protein is CASSILGETEQYF.

This chain uses TRBV3-1 with TRBJ1-1, with D possibly matching TRBD1 (5 bases). CDR3 size: 17 residues. The germline V and J ends were trimmed by 4 bases and 8 bases, with 26 bases remaining between them. Germline CDR1 reads LGHDT; CDR2 reads YNNKEL (reference sequence). The CDR3 DNA is TGTGCCAGCAGCCGAAACAGGCTGCGGGGGACTCTTCGGGAAGCTTTCTTT. It translates to CASSRNRLRGTLREAFF.

The chain uses TRBV5-4 and TRBJ1-1, with D possibly matching TRBD1 (5 bases). The CDR3 has 13 amino acids. Germline V gene lookup returns CDR1 SGHNT and CDR2 YYREEE (reference sequence). Trimming removed 3 bases from V and 1 base from J, with 7 bases in between. CDR3 in DNA: TGTGCCAGCAGCTGGAGGGGGAACACTGAAGCTTTCTTT. This codes for CASSWRGNTEAFF.

The chain joins TRBV30 to TRBJ2-7, with D uncertain. Germline V gives CDR1 GTSNPN, CDR2 SVGIG (reference sequence). CDR3 length equals 12 residues. Trimming took 3 bases from V and 5 from J, leaving 11 bases between them. The CDR3 DNA follows: TGTGCCTGGAGGCTCCATTCCAACGAGCAGTACTTC. Amino acid sequence: CAWRLHSNEQYF.

This chain uses TRBV19 with TRBJ1-5; 12 bases agree with TRBD1. The length of the CDR3 is 16 residues. Trimming took 3 bases from V and 2 from J; bases not matched to a gene: 2. The germline CDR1 and CDR2 sequences are LNHDA and SQIVND (reference sequence). The CDR3, as DNA: TGTGCCAGTAGTATGGGACAGGGGGCTCGCAATCAGCCCCAGCATTTT. This encodes CASSMGQGARNQPQHF.

This clonotype has only one observation. The chain is built from TRBV10-3 and TRBJ2-5, with TRBD1 matching 9 bases. The CDR3 has 16 residues. Germline V gives CDR1 ENHRY, CDR2 SYGVKD. The V segment lost 0 bases and the J segment 4 bases; nucleotides outside the gene matches: 6. The CDR3 DNA reads as TGTGCCATCAGTGAGTCGCTGACAGGGGGAGGAGAGACCCAGTACTTC. This gives the protein CAISESLTGGGETQYF.

This chain uses TRBV5-1 with TRBJ1-1; D call uncertain. CDR3 length: 15 amino acids. The germline gives CDR1 SGHRS, CDR2 YFSETQ. Deletions cut 1 base from V and 3 bases from J, with 13 bases between. The CDR3 sequence is CASSLTTRRDTEAFF. In DNA form, the CDR3 reads TGCGCCAGCAGCTTGACGACAAGGAGGGACACTGAAGCTTTCTTT.

The chain couples TRBV25-1 to TRBJ1-2, with D uncertain. Germline V lookup: CDR1 MGHDK, CDR2 SYGVNS. Trimming pared 6 bases from V and 4 bases from J, leaving 9 bases between. The CDR3 consists of 12 residues. CDR3 loop: CASSPGSYGYTF. CDR3 in DNA: TGTGCCAGCAGCCCCGGGTCCTATGGCTACACCTTC.

V gene TRBV19 combines with J gene TRBJ1-5; 7 bases are shared with TRBD1. Germline loops: CDR1 LNHDA, CDR2 SQIVND (reference sequence). The CDR3 has 13 amino acids. V was pared by 5 bases and J by 7 bases, with 5 bases of the junction left unmatched. CDR3 sequence: CASSDNRGQPQHF. The DNA of the CDR3 is TGTGCCAGTAGTGACAACAGGGGCCAGCCCCAGCATTTT.